One sample yielded the 3 T cell receptor beta chains listed below, sequenced in a study of identical twins. From the 5' RACE reads, TCRdb called clonotypes with MiXCR, one entry per CDR3 protein. The sample consists of fewer than 800,000 distinct CDR3 sequences, 7.1% of them appearing once. These data are also associated with another study on yellow fever vaccine responses in identical twins.

Sequences were obtained from PBMCs. The receptors were gathered from a woman younger than 35 in good health.

This clonotype was counted between two and nine times. This sequence joins TRBV6-1 and TRBJ2-3, with TRBD2 matching 10 bases. The CDR3 consists of 15 residues. CDR1 and CDR2 (germline): MNHNS, SASEGT. V lost 8 bases and J lost 6; bases outside the gene matches: 11. DNA of the CDR3: TGTGCCAGCCGAGAACTAGCGGGGAGGTTCGATACGCAGTATTTT. Encoded protein: CASRELAGRFDTQYF.

In its sample, this clonotype was seen a few times. The chain couples TRBV6-1 to TRBJ2-2; TRBD2 aligns across 10 bases. The CDR3 extends over 17 amino acids. Germline CDR1 MNHNS, CDR2 SASEGT. Germline trimming cut 2 bases from V and 7 bases from J; bases unmatched to any gene: 10. CDR3 nucleotide sequence: TGTGCCAGCAGTGAAAGCAGCGGGGGGGCCAGAGGCGGGGAGCTGTTTTTT. Protein: CASSESSGGARGGELFF.

The gene calls are TRBV11-2 and TRBJ2-7; the D gene is possibly TRBD2 (7 bases). The CDR3 runs 15 residues. Trimming took off 3 bases at V and 0 bases at J, with 12 bases between the two ends. Per germline, CDR1 SGHAT and CDR2 FQNNGV. The CDR3 DNA follows: TGTGCCAGCAGCTTCGAGGGGGGGATCTCCTACGAGCAGTACTTC. Translation: CASSFEGGISYEQYF.